The T cell receptor beta chain described here comes from a study of shared clonotypes between healthy human individuals. This CDR3 has 15 amino acids. Germline V CDR1 and CDR2: SGHTA, FQGNSA. V trimming: 6 bases; J trimming: 7 bases; junction bases outside the gene matches: 10. Caucasian adults living in Nashville, Tennessee, provided all samples. Deep-level assay runs were performed. This table comes from immunoSEQ multiplex PCR, and its TCRdb copy is limited to in-frame clones, with some not included. The sample lists 2 million to 2.5 million clones; about 95% were seen once. The rearrangement links TRBV7-2 to TRBJ1-5, with 9 bases lining up with TRBD1. Sequenced material: naive CD4+ T cells sorted from blood. Subset of the sample: CD45RA+ positively selected. This sequence was found in a man between 18 and 35 years old in good health. CDR3 sequence: CASSQEGTGRQPQHF. The CDR3 coding sequence is TGTGCCAGCAGTCAAGAAGGGACAGGGAGGCAGCCCCAGCATTTT.